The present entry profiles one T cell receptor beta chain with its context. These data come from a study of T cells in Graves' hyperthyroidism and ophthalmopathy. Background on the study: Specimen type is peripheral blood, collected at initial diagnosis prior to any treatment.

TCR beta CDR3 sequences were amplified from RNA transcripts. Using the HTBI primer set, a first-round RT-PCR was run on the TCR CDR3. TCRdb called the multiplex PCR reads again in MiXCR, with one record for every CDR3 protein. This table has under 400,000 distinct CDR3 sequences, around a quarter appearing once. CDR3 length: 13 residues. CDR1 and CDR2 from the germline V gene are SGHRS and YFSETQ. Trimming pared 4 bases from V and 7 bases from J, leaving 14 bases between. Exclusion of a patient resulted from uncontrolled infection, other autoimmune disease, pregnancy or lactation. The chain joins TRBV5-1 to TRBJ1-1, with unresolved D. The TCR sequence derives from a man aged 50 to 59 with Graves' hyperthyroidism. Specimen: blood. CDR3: CASSKRSVNEAFF. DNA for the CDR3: TGCGCCAGCAGCAAGAGGTCCGTTAATGAAGCTTTCTTT.